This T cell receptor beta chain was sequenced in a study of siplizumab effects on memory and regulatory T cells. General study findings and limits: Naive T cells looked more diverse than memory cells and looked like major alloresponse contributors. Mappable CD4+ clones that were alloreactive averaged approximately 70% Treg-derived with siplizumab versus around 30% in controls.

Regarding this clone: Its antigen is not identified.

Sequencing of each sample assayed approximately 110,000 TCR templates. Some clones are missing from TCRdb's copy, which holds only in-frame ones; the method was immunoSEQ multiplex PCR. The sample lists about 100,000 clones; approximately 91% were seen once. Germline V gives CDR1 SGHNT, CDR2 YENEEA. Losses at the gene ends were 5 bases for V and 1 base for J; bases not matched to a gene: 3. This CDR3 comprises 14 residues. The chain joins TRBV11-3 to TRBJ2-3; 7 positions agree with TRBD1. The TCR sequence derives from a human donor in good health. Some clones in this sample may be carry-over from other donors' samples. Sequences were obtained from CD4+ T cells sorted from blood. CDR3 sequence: CASSLDRGTDTQYF. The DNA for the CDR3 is TGTGCCAGCAGCCTTGACAGGGGCACAGATACGCAGTATTTT.